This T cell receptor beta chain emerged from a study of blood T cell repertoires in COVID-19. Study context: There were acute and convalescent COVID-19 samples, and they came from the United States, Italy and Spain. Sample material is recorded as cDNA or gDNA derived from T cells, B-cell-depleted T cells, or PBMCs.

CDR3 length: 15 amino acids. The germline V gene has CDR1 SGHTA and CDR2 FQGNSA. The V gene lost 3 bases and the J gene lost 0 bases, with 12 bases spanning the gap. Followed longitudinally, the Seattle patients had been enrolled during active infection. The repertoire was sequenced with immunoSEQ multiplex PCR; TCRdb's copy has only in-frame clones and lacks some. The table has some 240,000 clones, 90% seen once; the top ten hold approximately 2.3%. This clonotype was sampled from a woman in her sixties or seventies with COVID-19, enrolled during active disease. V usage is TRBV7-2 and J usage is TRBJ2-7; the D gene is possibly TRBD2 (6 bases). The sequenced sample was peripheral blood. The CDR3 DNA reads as TGTGCCAGCAGCTTGGGCGGGATCGGCTCCTACGAGCAGTACTTC. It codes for CASSLGGIGSYEQYF. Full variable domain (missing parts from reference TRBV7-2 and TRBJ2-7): GAGVSQSPSNKVTEKGKDVELRCDPISGHTALYWYRQSLGQGLEFLIYFQGNSAPDKSGLPSDRFSAERTGGSVSTLTIQRTQQEDSAVYLCASSLGGIGSYEQYFGPGTRLTVT.